A selection of T cell receptor beta chains follows, all from one sample in a study of response to subunit inactivated influenza vaccine. TCRdb passed the RT-PCR reads through MiXCR, listing each CDR3 protein once. The sample contains about 310,000 distinct CDR3 sequences, about 20% of which appear only once. Material: PBMCs from blood, obtained about 20 months after vaccination. These receptors all come from a man aged 50 to 69 who received an inactivated influenza vaccine. Both conserved end residues are part of each CDR3. A D gene is named only where the DNA matches it firmly. Size tells how often a clone was seen (once, few, many) or the class of an expanded clone, and some rows leave it out.

size: many
V: TRBV6-1
D: TRBD1
J: TRBJ1-5
length: 15
DNA: TGTGCCAGCACCGGACAGGGTCCCAGCAATCAGCCCCAGCATTTT
CDR3: CASTGQGPSNQPQHF

size: NA
V: TRBV7-2
D: NA
J: TRBJ2-7
length: 12
DNA: TGTGCCAGCAGCCTCTTCTTTCACGAGCAGTACTTC
CDR3: CASSLFFHEQYF

size: medium-sized
V: TRBV20-1
D: TRBD1
J: TRBJ1-1
length: 15
DNA: TGCAGTGCGCCGAGTGAGGGGGCCTTGAACACTGAAGCTTTCTTT
CDR3: CSAPSEGALNTEAFF

size: few
V: TRBV29-1
D: TRBD2
J: TRBJ2-1
length: 13
DNA: TGCAGCGTTGACGGGAGGGTCTACAATGAGCAGTTCTTC
CDR3: CSVDGRVYNEQFF

size: few
V: TRBV12-3/TRBV12-4
D: NA
J: TRBJ1-6
length: 16
DNA: TGTGCCAGCAGTTTGGGGTCTCAAATAATGCGTTCACCCCTCCACTTT
CDR3: CASSLGSQIMRSPLHF

size: few
V: TRBV19
D: NA
J: TRBJ1-3
length: 14
DNA: TGTGCCACCCAATACACGTTCGAAGGAAACACCATATATTTT
CDR3: CATQYTFEGNTIYF

size: few
V: TRBV5-1
D: NA
J: TRBJ2-3
length: 15
DNA: TGCGCCAGCAGCTCCATTTTTAGCGGCACAGATACGCAGTATTTT
CDR3: CASSSIFSGTDTQYF

size: NA
V: TRBV7-9
D: NA
J: TRBJ2-4
length: 13
DNA: TGTGCCAGCAGCTTAGACAGCCAAAACATTCAGTACTTC
CDR3: CASSLDSQNIQYF

size: few
V: TRBV15
D: TRBD2
J: TRBJ2-2
length: 14
DNA: TGTGCCACCAGCAGAGATCGGGGGGTCGGGGAGCTGTTTTTT
CDR3: CATSRDRGVGELFF

size: few
V: TRBV29-1
D: NA
J: TRBJ1-5
length: 14
DNA: TGCAGCGTTGAGGAGCCGGGGGGGAATCAGCCCCAGCATTTT
CDR3: CSVEEPGGNQPQHF

size: many
V: TRBV3-1
D: NA
J: TRBJ1-2
length: 12
DNA: TGTGCCAGCAGCCAGGGTGCCGGCGGCTACACCTTC
CDR3: CASSQGAGGYTF

size: many
V: TRBV7-9
D: NA
J: TRBJ1-1
length: 13
DNA: TGTGCCAGCAGCTTTAAGGGGTGGCCTGAAGCTTTCTTT
CDR3: CASSFKGWPEAFF

size: many
V: TRBV6-1
D: NA
J: TRBJ1-1
length: 12
DNA: TGTGCCAGCAGTGAGGGCAGGGCAGAAGCTTTCTTT
CDR3: CASSEGRAEAFF

size: NA
V: TRBV18
D: TRBD1
J: TRBJ1-5
length: 16
DNA: TGTGCCAGCTCACCGTCGACAGGGAACAGCAATCAGCCCCAGCATTTT
CDR3: CASSPSTGNSNQPQHF

size: few
V: TRBV3-1
D: TRBD1
J: TRBJ1-3
length: 15
DNA: TGTGCCAGCAGAAATCGACAGGGCGCCGGAAACACCATATATTTT
CDR3: CASRNRQGAGNTIYF

size: many
V: TRBV29-1
D: TRBD2
J: TRBJ2-1
length: 14
DNA: TGCAGCGTTGTCCTGGGACTAGCGAGGAATGAGCAGTTCTTC
CDR3: CSVVLGLARNEQFF

size: many
V: TRBV12-3/TRBV12-4
D: NA
J: TRBJ1-4
length: 14
DNA: TGTGCCAGCAGTTTACGGGGAGGGTATGAAAAACTGTTTTTT
CDR3: CASSLRGGYEKLFF